This T cell receptor (beta chain) was identified during a study of cytomegalovirus exposure and HLA in healthy donors. Findings and caveats of the study: Sequencing depth roughly uniform across donors was assumed in presence/absence analyses. Reports indicate that TCR beta sequences accurately predicted the HLA-A and HLA-B alleles of most subjects. Serostatus for CMV was the only available immune exposure information.

Concerning this clone itself: Its antigen is unidentified.

PCR used 60 Vbeta primers and 13 Jbeta primers. The assay was immunoSEQ multiplex PCR, and TCRdb's table has in-frame clones only and misses some. The specimen's table records 35,000 to 45,000 clones. Germline-derived CDR1 and CDR2 are KGHSH and LQKENI. Trimming took off 2 bases at V and 5 bases at J, with 31 bases between the two ends. The CDR3 runs to 21 residues. These donors, healthy bone marrow donors, were studied. The TCR comes from a man aged 25-45 years in good health and CMV-seronegative. The sample taken for sequencing was PBMCs. The V and J genes are TRBV18 and TRBJ2-1; D might be TRBD1 (5 bases). This CDR3 reads CASSPYSKQGPCRPENNEQFF. The CDR3 nucleotides are TGTGCCAGCTCACCATACAGTAAGCAGGGTCCGTGTCGCCCCGAAAACAATGAGCAGTTCTTC.